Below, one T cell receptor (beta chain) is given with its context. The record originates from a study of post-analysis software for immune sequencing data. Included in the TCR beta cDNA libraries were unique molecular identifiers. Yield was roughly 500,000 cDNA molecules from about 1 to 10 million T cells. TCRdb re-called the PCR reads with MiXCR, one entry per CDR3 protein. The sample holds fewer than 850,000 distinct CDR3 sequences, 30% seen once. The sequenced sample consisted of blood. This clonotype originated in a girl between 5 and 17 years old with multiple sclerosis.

The CDR3 coding sequence is TGTGCCAGCAGCTTAGAAGACCGGGGGTCCGGCTATGGCTACACCTTC. Amino acids: CASSLEDRGSGYGYTF. The chain recombines TRBV7-9 with TRBJ1-2; D possibly corresponds to TRBD1 (5 bases). Germline V CDR1 and CDR2: SEHNR, FQNEAQ (reference sequence). CDR3 length: 16 amino acids. Trimming removed 1 base from V and 4 bases from J, with 16 bases in between.